These 30 T cell receptor beta chains came from one sample sequenced in a study of cytomegalovirus exposure and HLA in healthy donors. Both 60 Vbeta primers and 13 Jbeta primers went into the PCR. Using immunoSEQ multiplex PCR, the repertoire was profiled, and TCRdb retains in-frame clones only, with some absent. Seen here are 190,000 or so clones, roughly four fifths observed once, and the top ten hold about 1.6%. Material: PBMCs. Source of these receptors: a man in his fifties in good health and CMV-seronegative.

Only one count was recorded for this clone. The CDR3: CASSVGQGYFYEQYF. The CDR3 DNA is TGTGCCAGCAGTGTGGGACAGGGTTACTTTTACGAGCAGTACTTC. The chain is built from TRBV2 and TRBJ2-7, with 9 bases identical to TRBD1. V shed 4 bases, J shed 4 bases, and the junction held 8 bases outside the gene matches. Germline values: CDR1 SNHLY, CDR2 FYNNEI. CDR3 length equals 15 residues.

This chain links TRBV6-6 with TRBJ1-6; 9 nucleotides agree with TRBD1. Germline values: CDR1 MNHNY, CDR2 SVGAGI (reference sequence). V lost 4 bases and J lost 7; bases outside the gene matches: 5. There are 15 residues in the CDR3. The DNA of the CDR3 is TGTGCCAGCAGTTTAACCGGGACAGGGAATTCACCCCTCCACTTT. Amino acids: CASSLTGTGNSPLHF.

V usage is TRBV28 and J usage is TRBJ2-7, with D possibly matching TRBD2 (5 bases). V was clipped by 6 bases and J by 2 bases, with 23 bases between them. This CDR3 has 17 residues. The germline V gene encodes CDR1 MDHEN and CDR2 SYDVKM. The CDR3 DNA is TGTGCCAGCAGCCATCCCACCGAGGGTGGAGGCCCCTACGAGCAGTACTTC. Residues: CASSHPTEGGGPYEQYF.

The gene calls are TRBV7-8 and TRBJ1-1; 7 bases are shared with TRBD1. The CDR3 contains 16 residues. In germline, CDR1 is SGHVS, CDR2 FQNEAQ. J lost 4 bases, V lost 5 bases, and 13 bases had no gene match. The CDR3 here is CASSAQGSTRGTEAFF. For the CDR3, the DNA is TGTGCCAGCAGCGCACAGGGGTCCACCCGGGGCACTGAAGCTTTCTTT.

The chain employs TRBV6-1 and TRBJ1-2; D possibly corresponds to TRBD1 (5 bases). Germline V lookup: CDR1 MNHNS, CDR2 SASEGT. Trimming shortened V by 7 bases and J by 1 base, and 16 bases separated the two germline ends. CDR3 length: 15 residues. CDR3: CASKETASVNYGYTF. CDR3 DNA sequence: TGTGCCAGCAAGGAGACAGCCTCCGTTAACTATGGCTACACCTTC.

V is TRBV5-4 and J is TRBJ2-2; D not resolved. With 3 bases removed from V and 2 bases from J, the gap between germline ends came to 8 bases. This CDR3 spans 14 amino acids. In germline, CDR1 is SGHNT, CDR2 YYREEE (reference sequence). The CDR3 loop is CASSSSGNTGELFF. The CDR3 DNA follows: TGTGCCAGCAGCTCTTCAGGAAACACCGGGGAGCTGTTTTTT.

A few counts support this clone. This chain joins TRBV10-3 and TRBJ1-2; 7 nucleotides line up with TRBD1. The CDR3 totals 13 residues. The V gene's germline CDR1 is ENHRY and CDR2 SYGVKD. Trimming cost V 6 bases and J 2 bases; bases outside gene matches: 3. CDR3 nucleotides: TGTGCCATCAGCAGACAGGGAAACTATGGCTACACCTTC. Its translation is CAISRQGNYGYTF.

This chain joins TRBV28 and TRBJ1-2; no clear D. Per germline, CDR1 MDHEN and CDR2 SYDVKM. V gave up 6 bases and J gave up 13 bases, with 24 bases separating them. The CDR3 loop spans 14 amino acids. This chain's CDR3 is CASSIPHTGSKCTF. The CDR3 DNA follows: TGTGCCAGCAGCATCCCCCACACGGGATCCAAGTGCACCTTC.

V is TRBV11-3 and J is TRBJ1-3; D is undetermined. CDR3 length equals 20 residues. The V gene lost 1 base and the J gene lost 0 bases, with 22 bases spanning the gap. Germline values: CDR1 SGHNT, CDR2 YENEEA. In nucleotides, the CDR3 is TGTGCCAGCAGCTTAGTAATGTGGAGACCTCCGAGGGCCTCTGGAAACACCATATATTTT. Amino acids: CASSLVMWRPPRASGNTIYF.

This clone was counted once. The chain couples TRBV15 to TRBJ2-2, with D perhaps TRBD2 (6 bases). Germline loops: CDR1 LNHNV, CDR2 YYDKDF (reference sequence). The CDR3 loop spans 17 amino acids. The V gene lost 2 bases and the J gene lost 2 bases, with 15 bases spanning the gap. The CDR3 sequence: CATSRPTGTFNTGELFF. CDR3 DNA sequence: TGTGCCACCAGCAGACCGACCGGGACTTTTAACACCGGGGAGCTGTTTTTT.

Comments on this clone: The same CDR3 also results from other DNA sequences found in this sample. The V and J genes are TRBV21-1 and TRBJ1-5; the table's D call of TRBD1 was not tested on the DNA. TRBV21-1 is marked as a pseudogene. The CDR3 is 15 residues long. This CDR3 reads CASSSGQGPNQPQHF. As DNA, the CDR3 is TGTGCCAGCAGCTCCGGACAGGGCCCCAATCAGCCCCAGCATTTT.

CDR3: CASTGQGAYEQYF. The CDR3 DNA is TGTGCCAGCACCGGACAGGGGGCCTACGAGCAGTACTTC. The chain joins TRBV7-9 to TRBJ2-5; 10 nucleotides agree with TRBD1. The J call is in doubt because the DNA end fits TRBJ2-7 better. CDR1 is SEHNR, CDR2 FQNEAQ, per germline (reference sequence). The CDR3 consists of 13 residues.

The table lists this clone with a few counts. The genes are TRBV4-3 and TRBJ2-1, with 8 bases fitting TRBD2. Germline-derived CDR1 and CDR2 are LGHNA and YSLEER. V shed 0 bases, J shed 9 bases, and the junction held 13 bases outside the gene matches. The CDR3 is made up of 17 amino acids. CDR3 nucleotide sequence: TGCGCCAGCAGCCAAGAACTACGGAGCGGGGGTTTTTCTGAGCAGTTCTTC. The encoded protein is CASSQELRSGGFSEQFF.

There are a few counts of this clone. The chain links TRBV6-6 to TRBJ2-3; 7 nucleotides agree with TRBD1. After removal of 6 bases from V and 2 bases from J, the junction contained 5 bases not matched to a gene. The CDR3 consists of 14 residues. Germline loops: CDR1 MNHNY, CDR2 SVGAGI (reference sequence). As DNA, the CDR3 is TGTGCCAGCAGCGGGACAGCCCTCACAGATACGCAGTATTTT. This encodes CASSGTALTDTQYF.

V is TRBV11-2 and J is TRBJ2-3, with D uncertain. The CDR3 contains 14 residues. Per the germline V gene, CDR1 is SGHAT and CDR2 is FQNNGV. Trimming cost V 1 base and J 4 bases, with 9 bases left between them. The CDR3 region has the DNA TGTGCCAGCAGCTTAGCAGGATTATCAGATACGCAGTATTTT. Translation gives CASSLAGLSDTQYF.

The rearrangement joins TRBV7-2 to TRBJ2-1; 8 bases match TRBD2. The CDR3 covers 17 residues. Looked up from germline, CDR1 is SGHTA and CDR2 is FQGNSA. The V gene end was trimmed by 3 bases and the J gene end by 2 bases; junction bases not matched to a gene: 9. This CDR3 reads CASSLALSGGAYNEQFF. In DNA form, the CDR3 reads TGTGCCAGCAGCTTGGCCCTAAGCGGGGGAGCCTACAATGAGCAGTTCTTC.

J is TRBJ2-2 and V is TRBV7-9; no definite D call. Germline CDR1 and CDR2: SEHNR and FQNEAQ (reference sequence). Trimming left V 2 bases short and J 0 bases short, with 7 bases between. The CDR3 extends over 15 amino acids. The CDR3 reads CASSLRRANTGELFF. In nucleotides, the CDR3 is TGTGCCAGCAGCTTAAGGAGAGCGAACACCGGGGAGCTGTTTTTT.

The chain is built from TRBV5-5 and TRBJ2-7, with TRBD1 identical over 9 bases. J gave up 6 bases and V 4 bases, and 8 bases lay outside the gene matches. The CDR3 contains 14 residues. Per the germline V gene, CDR1 is SGHKS and CDR2 is YYEKEE (reference sequence). The DNA of the CDR3 is TGTGCCAGCAGCCGACAGGGGGTTGTCTCCGAGCAGTACTTC. Translation gives CASSRQGVVSEQYF. Using reference TRBV5-5 and TRBJ2-7 for the parts outside the CDR3, the full variable domain is DAGVTQSPTHLIKTRGQQVTLRCSPISGHKSVSWYQQVLGQGPQFIFQYYEKEERGRGNFPDRFSARQFPNYSSELNVNALLLGDSALYLCASSRQGVVSEQYFGPGTRLTVT.

V is TRBV7-2 and J is TRBJ2-4, with 8 bases identical to TRBD1. J lost 3 bases, V lost 4 bases, and 14 bases had no gene match. This CDR3 is 18 amino acids long. The germline gives CDR1 SGHTA, CDR2 FQGNSA. The CDR3 is CASSSYIVTGAGKNIQYF. The CDR3 nucleotides read TGTGCCAGCAGCTCCTACATAGTGACAGGGGCGGGCAAAAACATTCAGTACTTC. The variable domain in full, with the rest retrieved from reference TRBV7-2 and TRBJ2-4, is GAGVSQSPSNKVTEKGKDVELRCDPISGHTALYWYRQSLGQGLEFLIYFQGNSAPDKSGLPSDRFSAERTGGSVSTLTIQRTQQEDSAVYLCASSSYIVTGAGKNIQYFGAGTRLSVL.

The chain employs TRBV5-4 and TRBJ2-3; D unclear. V gave up 0 bases and J gave up 6 bases, with 14 bases separating them. The length of the CDR3 is 15 residues. Germline CDR1 and CDR2: SGHNT and YYREEE (reference sequence). CDR3 loop: CASSLVTVSTDTQYF. CDR3 sequence (DNA): TGTGCCAGCAGCTTGGTAACAGTTAGTACGGATACGCAGTATTTT.

This clone was seen a handful of times. The rearrangement links TRBV7-2 to TRBJ2-2, with 9 bases matching TRBD1. V lost 8 bases, J lost 5 bases, and 9 bases stayed unmatched. The CDR3 is 15 amino acids. CDR1 SGHTA and CDR2 FQGNSA come from the germline V gene. The CDR3 DNA is TGTGCCAGCTTTCCGTGGACAGGGGTTACCGGGGAGCTGTTTTTT. It codes for CASFPWTGVTGELFF.

The J gene is TRBJ2-7, the V gene TRBV7-2; unclear D gene. The CDR3 loop spans 13 amino acids. The germline V gene has CDR1 SGHTA and CDR2 FQGNSA. Trimming took 8 bases from V and 0 from J, leaving 11 bases between them. The CDR3 loop is CASGTVTSYEQYF. The CDR3 DNA sequence: TGTGCCAGCGGCACAGTAACCTCCTACGAGCAGTACTTC.

The genes are TRBV12-5 and TRBJ1-2, with D possibly TRBD1 on 5 matching bases. This CDR3 is built from 18 residues. Trimming stripped 0 bases from V and 0 bases from J, with 17 bases between. Germline loops: CDR1 LGHNT, CDR2 FRNRAP. The CDR3 coding sequence is TGTGCTAGTGGTTTGGTCCACTCCACCTCGACAGCTAACTATGGCTACACCTTC. Translation gives CASGLVHSTSTANYGYTF.

The chain joins TRBV6-5 to TRBJ2-1; D not certain. V shed 4 bases and J shed 2 bases, with 12 bases lying between them. Germline V gene data show CDR1 as MNHEY and CDR2 as SVGAGI. This CDR3 is 15 amino acids long. In DNA, the CDR3 is TGTGCCAGCAGTTCTACTTTGCGTCCCTACAATGAGCAGTTCTTC. This sequence encodes CASSSTLRPYNEQFF.

The CDR3 nucleotides read TGTGCCAGCTCACCAACACGACAGTCCGATGAGGCTTTCTTT. Protein: CASSPTRQSDEAFF. The rearrangement joins TRBV18 to TRBJ1-1; D might be TRBD1 (5 bases). This CDR3 is built from 14 residues. V lost 2 bases and J lost 11, with 18 bases in between. Germline V CDR1 and CDR2: KGHSH, LQKENI.

The chain combines TRBV7-2 with TRBJ1-4; 9 bases align to TRBD1. The CDR3 has 15 residues. Germline loops: CDR1 SGHTA, CDR2 FQGNSA. With 5 bases clipped from V and 9 bases from J, the junction kept 10 bases outside the gene matches. The DNA for the CDR3 is TGTGCCAGCAGCCTTTGGACAGGGGAAATCCAAAAACTGTTTTTT. This codes for CASSLWTGEIQKLFF.

The chain uses TRBV19 and TRBJ2-5, with 10 bases that match TRBD1. Germline V gene data show CDR1 as LNHDA and CDR2 as SQIVND (reference sequence). After removal of 2 bases from V and 1 base from J, the junction contained 1 base not matched to a gene. The CDR3 length is 15 residues. This CDR3 reads CASSIWDRGQETQYF. The CDR3 bases are TGTGCCAGTAGTATATGGGACAGGGGCCAAGAGACCCAGTACTTC.

The table lists this clone with a count of one. The chain is built from TRBV16 and TRBJ2-3; D gene uncertain. The V gene lost 4 bases and the J gene lost 2 bases, with 7 bases spanning the gap. In germline, CDR1 is KGHSY, CDR2 FQNENV. This CDR3 region has 13 residues. Here the CDR3 reads CASSPRPTDTQYF. Written as DNA, the CDR3 is TGTGCCAGCAGCCCCCGTCCCACAGATACGCAGTATTTT.

This rearrangement joins TRBV6-5 to TRBJ1-2; D perhaps matches TRBD1 (5 bases). Germline CDR1 MNHEY, CDR2 SVGAGI. This CDR3 contains 14 residues. Trimming shortened V by 2 bases and J by 5 bases, and 12 bases separated the two germline ends. In DNA form, the CDR3 reads TGTGCCAGCAGTTACGGCGGGGGTCGATATGGCTACACCTTC. This sequence encodes CASSYGGGRYGYTF.

V is TRBV5-1 and J is TRBJ2-5; D call uncertain. There are 14 residues in the CDR3. Deletions cut 3 bases from V and 1 base from J, with 10 bases between. The germline CDR1 and CDR2 sequences are SGHRS and YFSETQ. The chain's CDR3 is CASSSRLIQETQYF. In DNA, the CDR3 is TGCGCCAGCAGCTCCCGACTGATCCAAGAGACCCAGTACTTC. The full variable domain, completed using reference TRBV5-1 and TRBJ2-5, is KAGVTQTPRYLIKTRGQQVTLSCSPISGHRSVSWYQQTPGQGLQFLFEYFSETQRNKGNFPGRFSGRQFSNSRSEMNVSTLELGDSALYLCASSSRLIQETQYFGPGTRLLVL.